Listed below are T cell receptor beta chains from one sample, sequenced in a study of cytotoxic CD8 clonotypes in ibrutinib-treated CLL. Sequencing used immunoSEQ multiplex PCR; TCRdb keeps in-frame clones, though not all of them. The sample yields 25,000 or so clones, around three fifths seen once. This specimen was PBMCs, taken before ibrutinib treatment. The receptors were sampled from a human donor with chronic lymphocytic leukemia. Each CDR3 is given with its conserved first and last residue. The D gene is left open where the match is weak. Rows give clone size only sometimes, using once, few, many, or a class for an expanded clone.

j_gene | abundance | d_gene | v_gene | CDR3nt | CDR3aa
TRBJ2-1 | - | - | TRBV7-2 | TGTGCCAGCAGCTTAGGGGACTTAGAGGGCAATGAGCAGTTCTTC | CASSLGDLEGNEQFF
TRBJ2-7 | - | - | TRBV5-4 | TGTGCCAGCAGCAGGGAGACCTACGAGCAGTACTTC | CASSRETYEQYF
TRBJ2-1 | - | - | TRBV4-2 | TGTGCCAGCAGCCAAGATCACGCCAATGAGCAGTTCTTC | CASSQDHANEQFF
TRBJ2-3 | few | TRBD2 | TRBV29-1 | TGCAGCGTTGATGGGGGTAGCGGGAGTGGCGCAGATACGCAGTATTTT | CSVDGGSGSGADTQYF
TRBJ1-2 | few | TRBD1 | TRBV7-8 | TGTGCCAGCAGCTTAGTGACAGGGGGGGCTAACTATGGCTACACCTTC | CASSLVTGGANYGYTF
TRBJ1-2 | - | - | TRBV2 | TGTGCCAGCAGTGAAGCAGTCCGACAGAACGGCTACACCTTC | CASSEAVRQNGYTF
TRBJ1-2 | - | - | TRBV28 | TGTGCCGTCCCGCGGGGGCCGCTAGATAACTATGGCTACACCTTC | CAVPRGPLDNYGYTF
TRBJ1-4 | few | - | TRBV5-1 | TGCGCCAGCAGAACCGGCGGGGTTAATGAAAAACTGTTTTTT | CASRTGGVNEKLFF
TRBJ2-5 | few | - | TRBV11-2 | TGTGCCAGCAGCAAAGAGGAGGAGACCCAGTACTTC | CASSKEEETQYF
TRBJ1-2 | - | TRBD1 | TRBV5-8 | TGTGCCAGCAGCCCAATAGGACAGGAGGTGGGTGGCTACACCTTC | CASSPIGQEVGGYTF
TRBJ2-2 | - | - | TRBV29-1 | TGCAGCGTTGAGGGCAGCACGAACACCGGGGAGCTGTTTTTT | CSVEGSTNTGELFF
TRBJ2-2 | - | - | TRBV2 | TGTGCCAGCAGCGGGGTCCCCACCGGGGAGCTGTTTTTT | CASSGVPTGELFF
TRBJ2-5 | - | TRBD2 | TRBV5-1 | TGCGCCAGCAGTTTTAGCGGGGGGGTAGGAGAGACCCAGTACTTC | CASSFSGGVGETQYF
TRBJ2-1 | - | - | TRBV27 | TGTGCCAGCTGGTCGACAGAAAACAATGAGCAGTTCTTC | CASWSTENNEQFF
TRBJ2-2 | - | - | TRBV5-4 | TGTGCCAGCAGTGTCCGCGGTGAAACCGGGGAGCTGTTTTTT | CASSVRGETGELFF
TRBJ1-2 | - | - | TRBV19 | TGTGCCAGTAGTTCATTAGGTCACTATGGCTACACCTTC | CASSSLGHYGYTF
TRBJ2-7 | few | - | TRBV25-1 | TGTGCCAGCAGTGAATTAGGAGGTACCGACGAGCAGTACTTC | CASSELGGTDEQYF
TRBJ2-1 | - | TRBD1 | TRBV27 | TGTGCCAGCAGTTTACCCGGACAGGGGATTGAGCAGTTCTTC | CASSLPGQGIEQFF
TRBJ2-7 | - | - | TRBV19 | TGTGCCAGTAGGTCGGGCTACGAGCAGTACTTC | CASRSGYEQYF
TRBJ2-7 | - | TRBD1 | TRBV27 | TGTGCCACCTCCCGGGGACAGAGGCGCTACGAGCAGTACTTC | CATSRGQRRYEQYF
TRBJ1-6 | medium-sized | TRBD1 | TRBV5-6 | TGTGCCAGCACGGGGACAGGGAGAAATTCACCCCTCCACTTT | CASTGTGRNSPLHF
TRBJ2-1 | - | TRBD1 | TRBV27 | TGTGCCAGCCTCACCCGGGGACAGGGGAACCCTAATGAGCAGTTCTTC | CASLTRGQGNPNEQFF
TRBJ2-5 | - | - | TRBV5-1 | TGCGCCAGCAGCTTGGGAGGTGGGGAGACCCAGTACTTC | CASSLGGGETQYF
TRBJ1-3 | - | TRBD1 | TRBV7-9 | TGTGCCAGCAGCTTAGTTGGACAGGGCTTCTACTCTGGAAACACCATATATTTT | CASSLVGQGFYSGNTIYF
TRBJ2-7 | - | - | TRBV28 | TGTGCCAGCAGTAGACCTAGTAGGAGGATATACGAACAGTACTTC | CASSRPSRRIYEQYF
TRBJ2-1 | - | TRBD2 | TRBV19 | TGTGCCAGTAATAGAGCGGGGGGGCGAAGTGAGCAGTTCTTC | CASNRAGGRSEQFF
TRBJ1-2 | - | - | TRBV30 | TGTGCCTGGAGTCAGAACTATGGCTACACCTTC | CAWSQNYGYTF
TRBJ2-7 | - | - | TRBV7-2 | TGTGCCAGCAGCTGGGGATGGAGCGAGCAGTACTTC | CASSWGWSEQYF
TRBJ2-7 | few | - | TRBV18 | TGTGCCAGCTCCTCCAGCTACGAGCAGTACTTC | CASSSSYEQYF
TRBJ1-5 | few | - | TRBV28 | TGTGCCAGCAGGGCGCCCTCCAATCAGCCCCAGCATTTT | CASRAPSNQPQHF
TRBJ1-3 | - | - | TRBV6-1 | TGTGCCAGCAGTAGTAACACCATATATTTT | CASSSNTIYF
TRBJ1-1 | few | - | TRBV14 | TGTGCCAGCAGCCTAACCCGGGGGGCTGAAGCTTTCTTT | CASSLTRGAEAFF
TRBJ2-1 | - | TRBD2 | TRBV28 | TGTGCCAGCAGTTTATTTCAGCGGGAGGGCCTCTATGAGCAGTTCTTC | CASSLFQREGLYEQFF
TRBJ2-7 | - | - | TRBV2 | TGTGCCAGCGAGTGGGGCCAGGGGGGGCCTTACGAGCAGTACTTC | CASEWGQGGPYEQYF
TRBJ1-2 | few | - | TRBV5-4 | TGTGCCAGCAGCTCTACAGGAGCTAACTATGGCTACACCTTC | CASSSTGANYGYTF
TRBJ1-2 | few | - | TRBV5-1 | TGCGCCAGCAGCCCCCCAGGGGAACTTGCTGGCTACACCTTC | CASSPPGELAGYTF
TRBJ1-2 | - | - | TRBV7-8 | TGTGCCAGCAGCGCCAGATCGGTTCTCGGCTATGGCTACACCTTC | CASSARSVLGYGYTF
TRBJ1-2 | medium-sized | - | TRBV6-1 | TGTGCCAGCACGATCAGGTCTTTCAAGTTCGGCTACACCTTC | CASTIRSFKFGYTF
TRBJ2-3 | - | - | TRBV7-9 | TGTGCCAGCAGTTCCGGCCAACCCCGCGTCGAGGCGCAGTATTTT | CASSSGQPRVEAQYF
TRBJ1-6 | few | - | TRBV25-1 | TGTGCCAGCAGTGAAAGTGAAGTGAGTTCACCCCTCCACTTT | CASSESEVSSPLHF
TRBJ1-6 | - | - | TRBV19 | TGTGCCAGTAGTGCTGGTTTCCATAATTCACCCCTCCACTTT | CASSAGFHNSPLHF
TRBJ2-7 | once | - | TRBV5-4 | TGTGCCAGCAGCCTCATACCGAAAGGACGGTTCAACGAGCAGTACTTC | CASSLIPKGRFNEQYF
TRBJ2-1 | - | - | TRBV7-2 | TGTGCCAGCAGCCTTACAACCGGGGGAAGCACATACAATGAGCAGTTCTTC | CASSLTTGGSTYNEQFF
TRBJ1-1 | large | - | TRBV19 | TGTGCCAGTAGTATAGGAGGGGGGAACACTGAAGCTTTCTTT | CASSIGGGNTEAFF
TRBJ2-7 | few | TRBD1 | TRBV18 | TGTGCCAGCTCAACCGGGACAGGGGGCTTCTACGAGCAGTACTTC | CASSTGTGGFYEQYF
TRBJ2-3 | few | - | TRBV27 | TGTGCCAGCAGTGGGCACGTGACAGATACGCAGTATTTT | CASSGHVTDTQYF
TRBJ1-2 | - | - | TRBV28 | TGTGCCAGCAGGGCCTCCGGTGCTGGCTACACCTTC | CASRASGAGYTF
TRBJ2-3 | - | TRBD2 | TRBV7-2 | TGTGCCAGCAGCTTAGCGGCGCGGGGGGGCCAAGATACGCAGTATTTT | CASSLAARGGQDTQYF
TRBJ2-7 | few | - | TRBV5-4 | TGTGCCAGCAGCTTGTCGAACGAGCAGTACTTC | CASSLSNEQYF
TRBJ2-3 | - | TRBD2 | TRBV19 | TGTGCCAGTAAAATTAGTAGACTAGCGGGGGTCACAGATACGCAGTATTTT | CASKISRLAGVTDTQYF
TRBJ1-5 | once | - | TRBV7-2 | TGTGCCAGCAGCTACTCCATGTTCAGCAATCAGCCCCAGCATTTT | CASSYSMFSNQPQHF
TRBJ2-2 | - | - | TRBV23-1 | TGCGCCAGGAAAAACGGGCCAGAGAACACCGGGGAGCTGTTTTTT | CARKNGPENTGELFF
TRBJ2-7 | - | TRBD2 | TRBV28 | TGTGCCAGCACCTCGGCGGGACTAGCGGGAGGGACTAGCTCCTACGAGCAGTACTTC | CASTSAGLAGGTSSYEQYF
TRBJ2-7 | few | - | TRBV19 | TGTGCCAGTAGTATAGCCCCTGGCACCTACGAGCAGTACTTC | CASSIAPGTYEQYF
TRBJ2-7 | - | - | TRBV10-1 | TGCGCCAGCTTAGGACCGGATGAGGGGCAGTACTTC | CASLGPDEGQYF